The T cell receptor beta chain under discussion was sequenced for a study of cytomegalovirus exposure and HLA in healthy donors. Study results and limitations: Association of approximately 18,000 TCR beta sequences with HLA alleles was found at 0.05 false discovery rate in a later analysis.

60 Vbeta and 13 Jbeta primers were used in PCR. The repertoire was sequenced with immunoSEQ multiplex PCR; TCRdb's copy has only in-frame clones and lacks some. The top ten hold about 3.4% of the sample, which has over 150,000 clones, roughly three quarters seen once. The CDR3 runs to 17 residues. J was trimmed by 9 bases and V by 1 base; bases with no gene match: 9. In germline, CDR1 is MNHEY, CDR2 SMNVEV (reference sequence). Remarks on this clone: The antigen remains undetermined.

This sequence was found in a woman between 45 and 60 years old in good health and CMV-seropositive. Sequenced: PBMCs. The chain carries TRBV27 and TRBJ2-1, with 13 nucleotides matching TRBD2. In DNA, the CDR3 is TGTGCCAGCAGTTTATATATGGGGACTAGCGGGATTGGTGAGCAGTTCTTC. Translation gives CASSLYMGTSGIGEQFF.